These 8 T cell receptor beta chains share one sample of origin, sequenced in a study of T cell responses to AZD1222 COVID-19 vaccine. Libraries were prepared by immunoSEQ multiplex PCR; TCRdb keeps only in-frame clonotypes and omits some of them. The sample yields about 140,000 clones, 90% to 95% seen once. The sequencing used peripheral blood, collected after recovery from COVID-19. These receptors all stem from an adult who had recovered from COVID-19.

CDR3 DNA: TGTGCCAGCAGCTTAGGGGGGACAGGCATAATGGGCTACACCTTC. Its protein product is CASSLGGTGIMGYTF. J is TRBJ1-2 and V is TRBV7-2; 8 nucleotides match TRBD1. CDR1 and CDR2 from the germline V gene are SGHTA and FQGNSA. Germline trimming cut 1 base from V and 8 bases from J; bases unmatched to any gene: 9. The CDR3 runs 15 residues.

The chain combines TRBV11-1 with TRBJ2-7, with 8 bases aligning to TRBD1. This CDR3 region has 14 residues. Germline V gene data show CDR1 as SGHAT and CDR2 as FQDESV (reference sequence). V lost 1 base to trimming and J lost 3 bases; unmatched junction nucleotides: 2. CDR3 amino acids: CASSLGTGFYEQYF. The CDR3 nucleotides read TGTGCCAGCAGCTTAGGGACAGGGTTCTACGAGCAGTACTTC.

This rearrangement joins TRBV4-1 to TRBJ1-4; a weak D match, TRBD1 (5 bases). The CDR3 spans 15 residues. Germline CDR1 is MGHRA and CDR2 is YSYEKL. Trimming cost V 1 base and J 8 bases, with 14 bases left between them. As DNA, the CDR3 is TGCGCCAGCAGCCAAGTAGGCCAGGGAGGCGAAAAACTGTTTTTT. It translates to CASSQVGQGGEKLFF.

This clone showed up just a few times. The chain joins TRBV6-5 to TRBJ1-3; TRBD1 agrees at 7 bases. CDR3 size: 14 residues. J was trimmed by 4 bases and V by 6 bases; bases with no gene match: 6. CDR1 and CDR2 (germline): MNHEY, SVGAGI. The CDR3 DNA follows: TGTGCCAGCAGCCAGACAGGGACGGGAAACACCATATATTTT. Amino acids: CASSQTGTGNTIYF.

The genes are TRBV24-1 and TRBJ2-3; 7 bases match TRBD2. The V gene end was trimmed by 5 bases and the J gene end by 1 base; junction bases not matched to a gene: 8. This CDR3 is built from 16 residues. Germline CDR1 reads KGHDR; CDR2 reads SFDVKD. The CDR3 spells CATSGGAGVRTDTQYF. In DNA, the CDR3 is TGTGCCACCAGTGGAGGTGCGGGAGTCCGCACAGATACGCAGTATTTT.

The chain has TRBV2 and TRBJ2-7; 7 bases line up with TRBD2. The trim removed 7 bases at V and 0 bases at J, leaving 3 bases unmatched. Germline lookup yields CDR1 SNHLY and CDR2 FYNNEI. The CDR3 sequence is 13 residues long. The CDR3 region has the DNA TGTGCCAGCACCAGGGACTACTCCTACGAGCAGTACTTC. This sequence encodes CASTRDYSYEQYF.

The V call is TRBV21-1, the J call TRBJ2-7; TRBD2 is the table's D call and was not checked against the DNA. TRBV21-1 is assigned pseudogene status. The CDR3 is 17 amino acids. The CDR3 loop is CASSKGGGDSKLYEQYF. The CDR3, as DNA: TGTGCCAGCAGCAAAGGGGGGGGCGACAGTAAACTCTACGAGCAGTACTTC.

The chain has TRBV5-1 and TRBJ1-1, with 7 positions matching TRBD1. V was clipped by 0 bases and J by 9 bases; unmatched bases: 8. Looked up from germline, CDR1 is SGHRS and CDR2 is YFSETQ. The CDR3 consists of 14 residues. The CDR3 region is CASSLAVGTDKAFF. The CDR3 coding sequence is TGCGCCAGCAGCTTGGCCGTCGGGACAGACAAAGCTTTCTTT.